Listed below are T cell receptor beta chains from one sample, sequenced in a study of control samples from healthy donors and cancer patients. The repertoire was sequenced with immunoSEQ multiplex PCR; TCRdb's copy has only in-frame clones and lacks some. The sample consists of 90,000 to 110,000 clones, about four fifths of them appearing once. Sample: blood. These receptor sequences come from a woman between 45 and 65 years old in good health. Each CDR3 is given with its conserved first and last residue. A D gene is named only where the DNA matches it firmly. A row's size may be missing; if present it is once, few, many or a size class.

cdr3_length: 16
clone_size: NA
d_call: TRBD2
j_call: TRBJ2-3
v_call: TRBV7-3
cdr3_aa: CASSSTSGGITDTQYF
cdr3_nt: TGTGCCAGCAGTTCGACTAGCGGGGGGATAACAGATACGCAGTATTTT

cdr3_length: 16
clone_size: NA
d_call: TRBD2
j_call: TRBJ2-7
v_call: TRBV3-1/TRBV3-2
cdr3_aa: CASSQDRGGRAGEQYF
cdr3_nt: TGTGCCAGCAGCCAAGATAGGGGCGGGAGGGCTGGCGAGCAGTACTTC

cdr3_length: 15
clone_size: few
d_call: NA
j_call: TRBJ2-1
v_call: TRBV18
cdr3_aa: CASSPSGYSYNEQFF
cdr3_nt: TGTGCCAGCTCACCGTCGGGCTATTCCTACAATGAGCAGTTCTTC

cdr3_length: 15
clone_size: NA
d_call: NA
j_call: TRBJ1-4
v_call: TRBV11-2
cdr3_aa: CASSLVPQGRGKLFF
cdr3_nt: TGTGCCAGCAGCTTAGTGCCCCAGGGGCGCGGAAAACTGTTTTTT

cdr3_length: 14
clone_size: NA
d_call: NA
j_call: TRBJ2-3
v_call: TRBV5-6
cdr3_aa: CASSLGLGTDTQYF
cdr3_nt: TGTGCCAGCAGCCTGGGACTGGGCACAGATACGCAGTATTTT

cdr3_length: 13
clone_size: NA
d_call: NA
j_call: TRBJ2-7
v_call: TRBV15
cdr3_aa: CATSSGLGYEQYF
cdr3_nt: TGTGCCACCAGCAGTGGACTTGGCTACGAGCAGTACTTC

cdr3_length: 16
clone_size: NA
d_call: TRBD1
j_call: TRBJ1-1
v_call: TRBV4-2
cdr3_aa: CASTRGGGALNTEAFF
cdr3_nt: TGTGCCAGCACCCGAGGAGGGGGCGCATTAAACACTGAAGCTTTCTTT

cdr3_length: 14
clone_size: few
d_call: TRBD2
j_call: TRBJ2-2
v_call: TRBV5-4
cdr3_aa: CASSPGGAIGELFF
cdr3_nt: TGTGCCAGCAGCCCGGGGGGGGCCATAGGGGAGCTGTTTTTT

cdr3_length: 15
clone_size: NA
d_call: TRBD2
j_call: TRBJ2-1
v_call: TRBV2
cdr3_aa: CASSLTSGNTGEQFF
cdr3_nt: TGTGCCAGCAGTTTGACTAGCGGGAACACTGGGGAGCAGTTCTTC

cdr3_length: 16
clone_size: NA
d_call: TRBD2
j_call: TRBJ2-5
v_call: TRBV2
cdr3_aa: CASSEALAGGAETQYF
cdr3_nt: TGTGCCAGCAGTGAAGCTCTGGCGGGGGGGGCGGAGACCCAGTACTTC

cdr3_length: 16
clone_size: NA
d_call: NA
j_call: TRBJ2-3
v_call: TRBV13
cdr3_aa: CASSLRSGELTDTQYF
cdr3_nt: TGTGCCAGCAGCCTCCGTTCAGGGGAGCTCACAGATACGCAGTATTTT

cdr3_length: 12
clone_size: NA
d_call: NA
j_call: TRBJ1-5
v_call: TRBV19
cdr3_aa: CASNELLQPQHF
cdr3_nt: TGTGCCAGTAACGAGCTACTGCAACCCCAGCATTTT

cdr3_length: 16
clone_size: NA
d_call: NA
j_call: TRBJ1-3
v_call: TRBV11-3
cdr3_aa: CASSLVSDSSGNTIYF
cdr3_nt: TGTGCCAGCAGCTTAGTATCCGACAGCTCTGGAAACACCATATATTTT

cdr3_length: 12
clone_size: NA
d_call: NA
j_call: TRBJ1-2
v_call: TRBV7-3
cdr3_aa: CASSGGGGGYTF
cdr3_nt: TGTGCCAGCAGTGGGGGAGGGGGAGGCTACACCTTC

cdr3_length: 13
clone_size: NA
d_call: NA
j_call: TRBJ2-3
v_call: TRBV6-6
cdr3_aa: CASTSRGTDTQYF
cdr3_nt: TGTGCCAGTACTAGCAGGGGCACAGATACGCAGTATTTT

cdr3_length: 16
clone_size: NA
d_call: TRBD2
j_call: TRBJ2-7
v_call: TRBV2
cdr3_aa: CASRVGLAGGSYEQYF
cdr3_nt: TGTGCCAGCAGGGTGGGACTAGCGGGGGGTTCCTACGAGCAGTACTTC

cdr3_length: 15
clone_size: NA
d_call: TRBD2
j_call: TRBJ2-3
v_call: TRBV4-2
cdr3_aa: CASSQARLAGNTQYF
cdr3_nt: TGTGCCAGCAGCCAAGCACGGCTAGCGGGGAATACGCAGTATTTT

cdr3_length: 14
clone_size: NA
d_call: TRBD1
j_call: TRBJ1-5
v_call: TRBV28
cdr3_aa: CAILAGTGNQPQHF
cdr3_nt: TGTGCCATCCTTGCCGGGACAGGCAATCAGCCCCAGCATTTT

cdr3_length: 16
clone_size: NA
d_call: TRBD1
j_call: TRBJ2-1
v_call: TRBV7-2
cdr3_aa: CASSQIRTGAGNEQFF
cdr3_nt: TGTGCCAGCAGCCAGATCAGGACAGGGGCGGGAAATGAGCAGTTCTTC

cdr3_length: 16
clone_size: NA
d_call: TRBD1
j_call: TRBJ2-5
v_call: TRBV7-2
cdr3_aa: CASSLGGQGAMKTQYF
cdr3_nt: TGTGCCAGCAGCTTAGGGGGACAGGGGGCTATGAAGACCCAGTACTTC

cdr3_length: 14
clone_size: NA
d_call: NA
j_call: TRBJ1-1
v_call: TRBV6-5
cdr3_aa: CASEFGRKGTEAFF
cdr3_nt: TGTGCCAGCGAATTTGGTAGGAAGGGCACTGAAGCTTTCTTT

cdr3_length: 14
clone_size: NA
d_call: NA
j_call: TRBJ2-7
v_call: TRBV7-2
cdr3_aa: CASSLVGGKYEQYF
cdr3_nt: TGTGCCAGCAGCTTAGTCGGAGGGAAATACGAGCAGTACTTC

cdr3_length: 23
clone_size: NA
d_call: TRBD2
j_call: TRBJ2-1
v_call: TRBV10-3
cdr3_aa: CAISEGKKRGRPKMNKPYNEQFF
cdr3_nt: TGTGCCATCAGTGAGGGTAAGAAGCGGGGACGACCGAAGATGAATAAACCCTACAATGAGCAGTTCTTC

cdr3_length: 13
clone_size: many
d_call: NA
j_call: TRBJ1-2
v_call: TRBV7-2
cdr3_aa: CASSESGRRGYTF
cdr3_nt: TGTGCCAGCAGCGAATCGGGGAGACGCGGCTACACCTTC

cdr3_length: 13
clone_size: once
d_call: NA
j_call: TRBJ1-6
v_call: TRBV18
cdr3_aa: CASSVSYNSPLHF
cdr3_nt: TGTGCCAGCTCCGTCTCCTATAATTCACCCCTCCACTTT

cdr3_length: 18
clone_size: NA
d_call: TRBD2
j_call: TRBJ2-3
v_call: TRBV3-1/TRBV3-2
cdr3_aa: CASSRKFRTSSNTDTQYF
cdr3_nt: TGTGCCAGCAGCCGAAAGTTCAGGACTAGCAGCAACACAGATACGCAGTATTTT

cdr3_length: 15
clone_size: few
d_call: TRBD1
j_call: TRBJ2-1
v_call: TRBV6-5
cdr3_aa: CASTVTGSGSGEQFF
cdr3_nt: TGTGCCAGCACCGTGACAGGGAGTGGATCCGGTGAGCAGTTCTTC

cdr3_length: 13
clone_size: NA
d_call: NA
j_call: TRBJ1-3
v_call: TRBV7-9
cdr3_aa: CASSLETGNTIYF
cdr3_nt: TGTGCCAGCAGCTTAGAGACAGGAAACACCATATATTTT

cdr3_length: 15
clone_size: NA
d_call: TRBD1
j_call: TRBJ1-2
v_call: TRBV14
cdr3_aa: CASSQNHGTGSGYTF
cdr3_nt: TGTGCCAGCAGCCAAAACCACGGGACAGGGAGCGGCTACACCTTC

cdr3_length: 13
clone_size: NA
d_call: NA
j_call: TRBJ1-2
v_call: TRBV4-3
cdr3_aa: CASSPDRARGYTF
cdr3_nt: TGCGCCAGCAGCCCCGACAGAGCCAGAGGCTACACCTTC

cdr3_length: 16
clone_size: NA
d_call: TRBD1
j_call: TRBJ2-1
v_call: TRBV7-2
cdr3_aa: CASSESKQGAGNEQFF
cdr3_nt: TGTGCCAGCAGCGAAAGTAAACAGGGGGCTGGGAATGAGCAGTTCTTC

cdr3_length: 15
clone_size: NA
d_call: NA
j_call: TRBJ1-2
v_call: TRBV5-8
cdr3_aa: CASSLATSILMGYTF
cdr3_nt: TGTGCCAGCAGCTTGGCCACCAGTATCCTTATGGGCTACACCTTC

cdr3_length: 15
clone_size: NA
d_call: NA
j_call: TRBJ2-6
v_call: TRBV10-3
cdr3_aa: CAISDRSSGANVLTF
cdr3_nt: TGTGCCATCAGTGATCGTAGCTCTGGGGCCAACGTCCTGACTTTC

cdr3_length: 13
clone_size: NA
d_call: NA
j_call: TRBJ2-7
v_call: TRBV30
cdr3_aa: CARSQGEPYEQYF
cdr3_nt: TGTGCCCGCTCACAGGGAGAGCCCTACGAGCAGTACTTC

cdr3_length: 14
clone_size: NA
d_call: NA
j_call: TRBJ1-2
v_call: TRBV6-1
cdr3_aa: CASNLGVVNYGYTF
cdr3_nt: TGTGCCAGCAATTTAGGGGTGGTCAACTATGGCTACACCTTC

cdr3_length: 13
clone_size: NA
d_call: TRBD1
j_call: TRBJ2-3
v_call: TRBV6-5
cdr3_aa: CATRDRASDTQYF
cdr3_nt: TGTGCCACCCGGGACAGGGCATCAGATACGCAGTATTTT

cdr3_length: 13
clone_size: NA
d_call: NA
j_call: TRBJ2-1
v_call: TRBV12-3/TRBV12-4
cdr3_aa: CASSNRAENEQFF
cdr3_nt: TGTGCCAGCAGTAACAGGGCGGAAAATGAGCAGTTCTTC

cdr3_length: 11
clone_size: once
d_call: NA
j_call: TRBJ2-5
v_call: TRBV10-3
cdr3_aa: CAVGLSETQYF
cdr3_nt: TGTGCCGTGGGGTTGTCGGAGACCCAGTACTTC

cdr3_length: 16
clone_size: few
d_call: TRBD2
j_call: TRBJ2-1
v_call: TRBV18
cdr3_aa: CASSTTTSGSLNEQFF
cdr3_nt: TGTGCCAGCTCAACCACGACTAGCGGGAGTTTAAATGAGCAGTTCTTC

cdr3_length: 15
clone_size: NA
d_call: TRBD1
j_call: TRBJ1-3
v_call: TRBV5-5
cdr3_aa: CASSLGGQGSNTIYF
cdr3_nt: TGTGCCAGCAGTCTTGGGGGACAGGGATCAAACACCATATATTTT

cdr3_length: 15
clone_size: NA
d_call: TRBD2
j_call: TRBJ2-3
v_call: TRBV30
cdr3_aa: CAWSAQAGGVDTQYF
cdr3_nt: TGTGCCTGGAGTGCACAAGCGGGAGGCGTGGATACGCAGTATTTT

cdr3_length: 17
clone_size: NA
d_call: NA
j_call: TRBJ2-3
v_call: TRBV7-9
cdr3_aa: CASSLARFGAGTDTQYF
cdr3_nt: TGTGCCAGCAGCTTAGCGCGATTTGGAGCAGGCACAGATACGCAGTATTTT

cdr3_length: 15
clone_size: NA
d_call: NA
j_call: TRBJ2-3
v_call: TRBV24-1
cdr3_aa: CATSDFPRSTDTQYF
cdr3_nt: TGTGCCACCAGTGATTTTCCAAGGAGCACAGATACGCAGTATTTT